The 13 T cell receptor beta chains below come from one sample, sequenced in a study of shared clonotypes between healthy human individuals. Sequencing used immunoSEQ multiplex PCR; TCRdb keeps in-frame clones, though not all of them. Of about 2.4 million clones listed, about 92% are singletons. The sequencing input was naive CD4+ T cells sorted from blood. Subset described: CD45RA+ positively selected. All receptors come from a man aged 18 to 29 in good health.

This rearrangement joins TRBV5-4 to TRBJ1-4; no clear D gene. The CDR3 contains 15 residues. Trimming left V 5 bases short and J 6 bases short, with 17 bases between. The germline gives CDR1 SGHNT, CDR2 YYREEE (reference sequence). Here the CDR3 DNA reads TGTGCCAGCAGTTTTAGTGTGGTTGGCGATGAAAAACTGTTTTTT. As protein: CASSFSVVGDEKLFF.

V gene TRBV5-6 combines with J gene TRBJ2-2; TRBD2 aligns across 10 bases. The CDR3 runs to 16 residues. The J segment lost 5 bases and the V segment lost 3 bases, leaving 7 bases of the junction unmatched. CDR1 and CDR2 from the germline V gene are SGHDT and YYEEEE. The CDR3 bases are TGTGCCAGCAGCTCTTCCTTAGCGGGGGGTACCGGGGAGCTGTTTTTT. It specifies CASSSSLAGGTGELFF.

This clone was counted only a few times. The sample contains more than one DNA sequence encoding this CDR3. The genes are TRBV29-1 and TRBJ1-1; tentatively, D is TRBD1 (6 bases). The CDR3 covers 12 residues. CDR1 SQVTM and CDR2 ANQGSEA come from the germline V gene. V lost 4 bases and J lost 2, with 8 bases in between. CDR3 protein: CSVGRGNTEAFF. The CDR3 DNA reads TGCAGCGTTGGCAGGGGAAACACTGAAGCTTTCTTT. The full variable domain, its missing parts supplied by reference TRBV29-1 and TRBJ1-1, is SAVISQKPSRDICQRGTSLTIQCQVDSQVTMMFWYRQQPGQSLTLIATANQGSEATYESGFVIDKFPISRPNLTFSTLTVSNMSPEDSSIYLCSVGRGNTEAFFGQGTRLTVV.

V gene TRBV9 combines with J gene TRBJ2-1, with D tentatively TRBD1 (6 bases). The V gene's germline CDR1 is SGDLS and CDR2 YYNGEE. This CDR3 is 16 amino acids long. V was shortened by 0 bases and J by 7 bases, with 17 bases between the two germline ends. CDR3 region: CASSVGLAGVANEQFF. CDR3 DNA sequence: TGTGCCAGCAGCGTAGGGTTGGCAGGGGTTGCGAATGAGCAGTTCTTC.

The gene calls are TRBV5-1 and TRBJ2-2, with D maybe TRBD2 (6 bases). The germline V gene encodes CDR1 SGHRS and CDR2 YFSETQ. The CDR3 has 13 residues. Trimming removed 6 bases at V and 8 bases at J, with 14 bases between. In DNA form, the CDR3 reads TGCGCCAGCACGGTCCGGCTAGCGGGGGAGCTGTTTTTT. This translates into CASTVRLAGELFF.

This clone was observed a single time. V gene TRBV6-1 combines with J gene TRBJ1-2, with D possibly being TRBD1 (6 bases). Germline V CDR1 and CDR2: MNHNS, SASEGT. The CDR3 length is 16 residues. Trimming left V 0 bases short and J 4 bases short, with 15 bases between. In nucleotides, the CDR3 is TGTGCCAGCAGTGAAGCCAGGACGAGGGGGGCCTATGGCTACACCTTC. Protein sequence: CASSEARTRGAYGYTF.

The chain employs TRBV29-1 and TRBJ1-2; TRBD1 is a possible D gene (5 bases). Germline CDR1 SQVTM, CDR2 ANQGSEA. There are 12 residues in the CDR3. V gave up 7 bases and J gave up 2 bases, with 11 bases separating them. The chain's CDR3 is CSAVPGNYGYTF. The CDR3, as DNA: TGCAGCGCCGTTCCAGGGAACTATGGCTACACCTTC.

CDR3 nucleotide sequence: TGTGCCAGCAGCTTAGCCCCGGGACTAGCCAGCTCTAAGGATGAGCAGTTCTTC. Protein sequence: CASSLAPGLASSKDEQFF. The chain uses TRBV11-2 and TRBJ2-1, with 9 positions matching TRBD2. This CDR3 has 18 amino acids. J lost 8 bases, V lost 1 base, and 15 bases had no gene match. Germline CDR1 and CDR2: SGHAT and FQNNGV.

As regards this clone: The sample carries other DNA sequences with the same CDR3. The chain is built from TRBV5-1 and TRBJ1-5, with D tentatively TRBD1 (6 bases). Trimming cost V 0 bases and J 7 bases, with 8 bases left between them. The CDR3 sequence is 13 residues long. CDR1 SGHRS and CDR2 YFSETQ come from the germline V gene. CDR3 sequence (DNA): TGCGCCAGCAGCTTGGGAGGGGGGCAGCCCCAGCATTTT. Its translation is CASSLGGGQPQHF.

The chain is built from TRBV18 and TRBJ2-5, with 8 bases aligning to TRBD2. Unmatched junction bases numbered 5, after V lost 3 bases and J lost 2 bases. Per germline, CDR1 KGHSH and CDR2 LQKENI. The CDR3 sequence is 15 residues long. CDR3 bases: TGTGCCAGCTCACCCAACGGACTAGCTCAAGAGACCCAGTACTTC. This codes for CASSPNGLAQETQYF.

This clone was found once. The chain uses TRBV7-2 and TRBJ2-3; D unclear. The CDR3 runs 15 residues. V shed 2 bases and J shed 0 bases, with 9 bases lying between them. The germline gives CDR1 SGHTA, CDR2 FQGNSA. CDR3 bases: TGTGCCAGCAGCTTACGCGGTACTAGCACAGATACGCAGTATTTT. Its protein is CASSLRGTSTDTQYF.

J is TRBJ2-5 and V is TRBV18; no clear D gene. The V and J ends lost 6 bases and 5 bases respectively, with 10 bases between them. Looked up from germline, CDR1 is KGHSH and CDR2 is LQKENI. The CDR3 is made up of 12 amino acids. This CDR3 is CASSSNLETQYF. The CDR3 DNA reads TGTGCCAGCTCCTCAAACCTGGAGACCCAGTACTTC.

The chain has TRBV7-9 and TRBJ2-2; TRBD1 agrees at 8 bases. There are 16 residues in the CDR3. Trimming cost V 5 bases and J 2 bases; bases outside gene matches: 7. Germline lookup yields CDR1 SEHNR and CDR2 FQNEAQ (reference sequence). The CDR3 protein is CASSRGTGPNTGELFF. In nucleotides, the CDR3 is TGTGCCAGCAGCCGTGGGACAGGACCCAACACCGGGGAGCTGTTTTTT.